These 2 T cell receptor beta chains share one sample of origin, sequenced in a study of control samples from healthy donors and cancer patients (TCRdb year 2020). Libraries were prepared through the immunoSEQ multiplex PCR assay. Held by TCRdb, this immuneACCESS table contains in-frame sequences only and omits some clones. Under half of the omission traces to an unresolved V gene where checked; the cause of the rest is unknown. The sample data list about 75,000 clones, and roughly 94% of these were observed just once. 6% to 8% of the sample goes to the ten largest clones. Sequenced: blood. These receptors all come from a woman between 35 and 50 years old in good health.

This sequence joins TRBV2 and TRBJ2-3, with 9 bases that match TRBD2. Unmatched junction bases numbered 3, after V lost 4 bases and J lost 1 base. The CDR3 extends over 15 amino acids. Germline V gene sequence: CDR1 SNHLY, CDR2 FYNNEI. CDR3 DNA sequence: TGTGCCAGCAGTGGGCGGGAGGGCCGCACAGATACGCAGTATTTT. Translated, it gives CASSGREGRTDTQYF.

The V and J genes are TRBV24-1 and TRBJ2-1; tentative D call: TRBD1 (5 bases). V lost 3 bases, J lost 6 bases, and 8 bases lay in between. This CDR3 has 13 residues. Germline V gives CDR1 KGHDR, CDR2 SFDVKD. DNA for the CDR3: TGTGCCACCAGTGATGCAGGGATCAATGAGCAGTTCTTC. It codes for CATSDAGINEQFF.